This is a list of T cell receptor beta chains from one sample in a study of cytomegalovirus exposure and HLA in healthy donors. Some clones are missing from TCRdb's copy, which holds only in-frame ones; the method was immunoSEQ multiplex PCR. This sample carries over 150,000 clones, roughly 80% of them seen once, and the ten largest clones take over 4%. Sequencing was carried out using PBMCs. These receptors came from a male donor in good health and CMV-seronegative. Each CDR3 is given with its conserved first and last residue. The order of the fields is V gene, J gene, D gene, clone size, CDR3 DNA, CDR3 protein. A D gene is named only where the DNA matches it firmly. Part of the rows lack a size; the others show once, few, many or a class for expanded clones.

V gene: TRBV18
J gene: TRBJ2-7
D gene: TRBD1
clone size: .
CDR3 DNA: TGTGCCAGCTCACCCGGGACAGGGGTCACCTACGAGCAGTACTTC
CDR3 protein: CASSPGTGVTYEQYF

V gene: TRBV6-6
J gene: TRBJ2-7
D gene: .
clone size: .
CDR3 DNA: TGTGCCAGCAGTTACTCCGGGGAAAGCTCCTACGAGCAGTACTTC
CDR3 protein: CASSYSGESSYEQYF

V gene: TRBV23-1
J gene: TRBJ2-1
D gene: TRBD2
clone size: .
CDR3 DNA: TGCGCCAGCATGGGGGGGTACAATGAGCAGTTCTTC
CDR3 protein: CASMGGYNEQFF

V gene: TRBV4-1
J gene: TRBJ1-1
D gene: .
clone size: .
CDR3 DNA: TGCGCCAGCAGCCAACCGGGGTCCCCGGCGGCTTTCTTT
CDR3 protein: CASSQPGSPAAFF

V gene: TRBV2
J gene: TRBJ1-5
D gene: .
clone size: .
CDR3 DNA: TGTGCCAGCAGTCCAGTGATTAGCAATCAGCCCCAGCATTTT
CDR3 protein: CASSPVISNQPQHF

V gene: TRBV5-1
J gene: TRBJ2-7
D gene: TRBD1
clone size: .
CDR3 DNA: TGCGCCAGCAGCCCCGGGACAGGGCCCGAGCAGTACTTC
CDR3 protein: CASSPGTGPEQYF

V gene: TRBV7-7
J gene: TRBJ2-7
D gene: TRBD1
clone size: .
CDR3 DNA: TGTGCCAGCAGCTTAGGTCCGGGACAGGGCTACGAGCAGTACTTC
CDR3 protein: CASSLGPGQGYEQYF

V gene: TRBV19
J gene: TRBJ1-5
D gene: .
clone size: .
CDR3 DNA: TGTGCCAGTAGTATGTGGGGAGGGGGCAATCAGCCCCAGCATTTT
CDR3 protein: CASSMWGGGNQPQHF

V gene: TRBV5-1
J gene: TRBJ2-7
D gene: TRBD2
clone size: .
CDR3 DNA: TGCGCCAGCAGCCGAAACGGAGCGGGGGGGGCTGTCGAGCAGTACTTC
CDR3 protein: CASSRNGAGGAVEQYF

V gene: TRBV14
J gene: TRBJ1-2
D gene: TRBD1
clone size: .
CDR3 DNA: TGTGCCAGCAGCCCGGCGAACAGGGGAAGGAATGGCTACACCTTC
CDR3 protein: CASSPANRGRNGYTF

V gene: TRBV6-1
J gene: TRBJ1-5
D gene: .
clone size: medium-sized
CDR3 DNA: TGTGCCAGCAGTGACCCAGGGTTAAGTAATCAGCCCCAGCATTTT
CDR3 protein: CASSDPGLSNQPQHF

V gene: TRBV7-2
J gene: TRBJ2-1
D gene: .
clone size: .
CDR3 DNA: TGTGCCAGCAGCTTAAGTAGCGCGCAAACCTACAATGAGCAGTTCTTC
CDR3 protein: CASSLSSAQTYNEQFF

V gene: TRBV9
J gene: TRBJ2-7
D gene: TRBD1
clone size: .
CDR3 DNA: TGTGCCAGCAGCGTAGCTTCGACAGGGGAAGGGTACGAGCAGTACTTC
CDR3 protein: CASSVASTGEGYEQYF

V gene: TRBV30
J gene: TRBJ2-3
D gene: TRBD2
clone size: .
CDR3 DNA: TGTGCCTGGAGTCTCTCTAGCGGCCCAGATACGCAGTATTTT
CDR3 protein: CAWSLSSGPDTQYF

V gene: TRBV7-2
J gene: TRBJ1-2
D gene: .
clone size: few
CDR3 DNA: TGTGCCAGCAGCGAGAATACAGGGCGCTATGGCTACACCTTC
CDR3 protein: CASSENTGRYGYTF

V gene: TRBV9
J gene: TRBJ2-5
D gene: .
clone size: .
CDR3 DNA: TGTGCCAGCAGCGTAGGTCCCACTTCCCAAGAGACCCAGTACTTC
CDR3 protein: CASSVGPTSQETQYF

V gene: TRBV7-8
J gene: TRBJ2-7
D gene: TRBD2
clone size: .
CDR3 DNA: TGTGCCAGCAGCTTAGTTCTAGCGGGAGGGGGCGAGCAGTACTTC
CDR3 protein: CASSLVLAGGGEQYF

V gene: TRBV6-7
J gene: TRBJ2-3
D gene: .
clone size: few
CDR3 DNA: TGTGCCAGCAGGGGTGGGCCAGGAGGCCCAGATACGCAGTATTTT
CDR3 protein: CASRGGPGGPDTQYF

V gene: TRBV4-3
J gene: TRBJ1-1
D gene: TRBD1
clone size: .
CDR3 DNA: TGCGCCAGCAGCAAACGACAGGGCTACACTGAAGCTTTCTTT
CDR3 protein: CASSKRQGYTEAFF

V gene: TRBV4-2
J gene: TRBJ2-1
D gene: TRBD2
clone size: .
CDR3 DNA: TGTGCCAGCAGCCAAGAAACAGCGGGGGGGCGGCATGAGCAGTTCTTC
CDR3 protein: CASSQETAGGRHEQFF

V gene: TRBV5-6
J gene: TRBJ2-2
D gene: .
clone size: .
CDR3 DNA: TGTGCCAGCAGCTTGGCCGGGGGGCGCCCCGGGGAGCTGTTTTTT
CDR3 protein: CASSLAGGRPGELFF

V gene: TRBV7-9
J gene: TRBJ2-1
D gene: .
clone size: few
CDR3 DNA: TGTGCCAGCAGCTTAGCAGGGGTGAATGAGCAGTTCTTC
CDR3 protein: CASSLAGVNEQFF

V gene: TRBV5-8
J gene: TRBJ2-1
D gene: .
clone size: .
CDR3 DNA: TGTGCCAGCAGCTTGGGCAGGGGTCCTTACAATGAGCAGTTCTTC
CDR3 protein: CASSLGRGPYNEQFF

V gene: TRBV6-5
J gene: TRBJ1-1
D gene: TRBD1
clone size: .
CDR3 DNA: TGTGCCAGCAGAGAACGGGACAGGGGAAACACTGAAGCTTTCTTT
CDR3 protein: CASRERDRGNTEAFF

V gene: TRBV6-4
J gene: TRBJ2-3
D gene: TRBD2
clone size: few
CDR3 DNA: TGTGCCAGCAGTGATGGGAGCGGGGGCGATACGCAGTATTTT
CDR3 protein: CASSDGSGGDTQYF

V gene: TRBV28
J gene: TRBJ1-4
D gene: .
clone size: .
CDR3 DNA: TGTGCCAGCAGTCCGACGGACAGCCAATATGAAAAACTGTTTTTT
CDR3 protein: CASSPTDSQYEKLFF

V gene: TRBV14
J gene: TRBJ2-5
D gene: .
clone size: .
CDR3 DNA: TGTGCCAGCAGCCAAGTGACGGGGGGCGCGCAGACCCAGTACTTC
CDR3 protein: CASSQVTGGAQTQYF

V gene: TRBV28
J gene: TRBJ1-2
D gene: .
clone size: .
CDR3 DNA: TGTGCCAGCTGCCTTAATCAGGGAAATAGGGGCTACACCTTC
CDR3 protein: CASCLNQGNRGYTF

V gene: TRBV2
J gene: TRBJ2-1
D gene: TRBD2
clone size: .
CDR3 DNA: TGTGCCAGCAGTGTTAGCGGGGGGCCTTACAATGAGCAGTTCTTC
CDR3 protein: CASSVSGGPYNEQFF

V gene: TRBV5-4
J gene: TRBJ2-1
D gene: TRBD1
clone size: .
CDR3 DNA: TGTGCCAGCAGCGGGCACAACAGGGGGTCCGGCGGCAATGAGCAGTTCTTC
CDR3 protein: CASSGHNRGSGGNEQFF

V gene: TRBV19
J gene: TRBJ2-7
D gene: TRBD1
clone size: .
CDR3 DNA: TGTGCCAGTAGTACCCTTGACAGGGTGGCGTACTTC
CDR3 protein: CASSTLDRVAYF

V gene: TRBV11-2
J gene: TRBJ2-3
D gene: .
clone size: .
CDR3 DNA: TGTGCCAGCAGCTTAGCCCAAACCTCGGGCACAGATACGCAGTATTTT
CDR3 protein: CASSLAQTSGTDTQYF

V gene: TRBV30
J gene: TRBJ2-7
D gene: .
clone size: .
CDR3 DNA: TGTGCCTGGGGCCTTGGGGCAGGGCGGTACGAGCAGTACTTC
CDR3 protein: CAWGLGAGRYEQYF

V gene: TRBV30
J gene: TRBJ2-7
D gene: .
clone size: .
CDR3 DNA: TGTGCCTGGAACAGGGAGTACGAGCAGTACTTC
CDR3 protein: CAWNREYEQYF

V gene: TRBV9
J gene: TRBJ2-3
D gene: TRBD2
clone size: .
CDR3 DNA: TGTGCCAGCAGCGTCGGGGGGTTAGATACGCAGTATTTT
CDR3 protein: CASSVGGLDTQYF

V gene: TRBV19
J gene: TRBJ2-7
D gene: .
clone size: .
CDR3 DNA: TGTGCCAGTAGTATAACAGGGAGCACCTACGAGCAGTACTTC
CDR3 protein: CASSITGSTYEQYF

V gene: TRBV11-2
J gene: TRBJ2-5
D gene: .
clone size: .
CDR3 DNA: TGTGCCAGCAGCTTAGATAGTGGAGCCGGAGGCCAGTACTTC
CDR3 protein: CASSLDSGAGGQYF

V gene: TRBV15
J gene: TRBJ1-5
D gene: .
clone size: .
CDR3 DNA: TGTGCCACCAGCAATTTTGAGGGAGGCCAGCCCCAGCATTTT
CDR3 protein: CATSNFEGGQPQHF

V gene: TRBV19
J gene: TRBJ1-5
D gene: .
clone size: .
CDR3 DNA: TGTGCCAGTAGTACGGCGGGACCCTCGACGAGTTACAATCAGCCCCAGCATTTT
CDR3 protein: CASSTAGPSTSYNQPQHF

V gene: TRBV7-6
J gene: TRBJ1-5
D gene: .
clone size: .
CDR3 DNA: TGTGCCAGCAGCTTAGCGTCGGGTGCGGGCAATCAGCCCCAGCATTTT
CDR3 protein: CASSLASGAGNQPQHF

V gene: TRBV11-2
J gene: TRBJ2-2
D gene: TRBD2
clone size: .
CDR3 DNA: TGTGCCAGCAGCTTAGAGGGCGGGGGGAACACCGGGGAGCTGTTTTTT
CDR3 protein: CASSLEGGGNTGELFF

V gene: TRBV5-1
J gene: TRBJ1-2
D gene: .
clone size: .
CDR3 DNA: TGCGCCAGCAGCTTGGAGGGGTGGAGTGGCTACACCTTC
CDR3 protein: CASSLEGWSGYTF

V gene: TRBV2
J gene: TRBJ1-5
D gene: TRBD1
clone size: .
CDR3 DNA: TGTGCCAGCAGTGAGAGTACCGGACAGGGTCGTCAGCCCCAGCATTTT
CDR3 protein: CASSESTGQGRQPQHF

V gene: TRBV5-1
J gene: TRBJ2-7
D gene: TRBD1
clone size: .
CDR3 DNA: TGCGCCAGCAGCTTAATGGACAGGGGGCTAGGGGAGCAGTACTTC
CDR3 protein: CASSLMDRGLGEQYF

V gene: TRBV27
J gene: TRBJ2-3
D gene: TRBD2
clone size: .
CDR3 DNA: TGTGCCAGCAAGGTAGCGGGGGCCAAGACTAGCACAGATACGCAGTATTTT
CDR3 protein: CASKVAGAKTSTDTQYF

V gene: TRBV7-2
J gene: TRBJ2-1
D gene: .
clone size: few
CDR3 DNA: TGTGCCAGCAGATTATACAGTCGAGATGAGCAGTTCTTC
CDR3 protein: CASRLYSRDEQFF

V gene: TRBV30
J gene: TRBJ1-5
D gene: .
clone size: few
CDR3 DNA: TGTGCCTGGAGTGTCCGGACAGCTTATAGCAATCAGCCCCAGCATTTT
CDR3 protein: CAWSVRTAYSNQPQHF

V gene: TRBV4-1
J gene: TRBJ1-1
D gene: .
clone size: .
CDR3 DNA: TGCGCCAGCAGCCCTGGACACTTGAACACTGAAGCTTTCTTT
CDR3 protein: CASSPGHLNTEAFF

V gene: TRBV15
J gene: TRBJ2-5
D gene: TRBD2
clone size: .
CDR3 DNA: TGTGCCACCAGCAGAGGGACTAGCGGGGAAGAGACCCAGTACTTC
CDR3 protein: CATSRGTSGEETQYF

V gene: TRBV1
J gene: TRBJ2-7
D gene: .
clone size: .
CDR3 DNA: TGCACCAGCAGCTCGCCCCGGGGGGGCCGTCTCCACGAGCAGTACTTC
CDR3 protein: CTSSSPRGGRLHEQYF

V gene: TRBV30
J gene: TRBJ1-5
D gene: TRBD1
clone size: once
CDR3 DNA: TGTGCCTTAACGACAGGGGGCCGAGGGCAGCCCCAGCATTTT
CDR3 protein: CALTTGGRGQPQHF

V gene: TRBV30
J gene: TRBJ1-2
D gene: .
clone size: .
CDR3 DNA: TGTGCCTGGAGTGTGGGGCAGCGCTATGGCTACACCTTC
CDR3 protein: CAWSVGQRYGYTF

V gene: TRBV15
J gene: TRBJ2-3
D gene: TRBD1
clone size: .
CDR3 DNA: TGTGCCACCAGCAACACAGGGGGCGCAGATACGCAGTATTTT
CDR3 protein: CATSNTGGADTQYF